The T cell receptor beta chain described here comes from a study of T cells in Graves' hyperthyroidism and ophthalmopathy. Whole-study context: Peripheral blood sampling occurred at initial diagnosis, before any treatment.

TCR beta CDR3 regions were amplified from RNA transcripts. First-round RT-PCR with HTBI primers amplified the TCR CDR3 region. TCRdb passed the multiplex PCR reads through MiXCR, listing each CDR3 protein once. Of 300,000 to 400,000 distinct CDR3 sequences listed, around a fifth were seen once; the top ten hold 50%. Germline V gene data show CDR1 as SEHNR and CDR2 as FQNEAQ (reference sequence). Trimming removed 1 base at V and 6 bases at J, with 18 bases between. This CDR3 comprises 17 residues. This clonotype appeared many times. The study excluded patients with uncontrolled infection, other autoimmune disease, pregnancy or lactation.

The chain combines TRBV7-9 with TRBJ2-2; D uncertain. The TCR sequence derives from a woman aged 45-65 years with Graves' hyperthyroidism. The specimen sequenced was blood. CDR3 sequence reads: CASSLVRGVSTPGELFF. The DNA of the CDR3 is TGTGCCAGCAGCTTAGTAAGAGGTGTTTCCACCCCCGGGGAGCTGTTTTTT. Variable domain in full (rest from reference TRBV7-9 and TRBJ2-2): DTGVSQNPRHKITKRGQNVTFRCDPISEHNRLYWYRQTLGQGPEFLTYFQNEAQLEKSRLLSDRFSAERPKGSFSTLEIQRTEQGDSAMYLCASSLVRGVSTPGELFFGEGSRLTVL.